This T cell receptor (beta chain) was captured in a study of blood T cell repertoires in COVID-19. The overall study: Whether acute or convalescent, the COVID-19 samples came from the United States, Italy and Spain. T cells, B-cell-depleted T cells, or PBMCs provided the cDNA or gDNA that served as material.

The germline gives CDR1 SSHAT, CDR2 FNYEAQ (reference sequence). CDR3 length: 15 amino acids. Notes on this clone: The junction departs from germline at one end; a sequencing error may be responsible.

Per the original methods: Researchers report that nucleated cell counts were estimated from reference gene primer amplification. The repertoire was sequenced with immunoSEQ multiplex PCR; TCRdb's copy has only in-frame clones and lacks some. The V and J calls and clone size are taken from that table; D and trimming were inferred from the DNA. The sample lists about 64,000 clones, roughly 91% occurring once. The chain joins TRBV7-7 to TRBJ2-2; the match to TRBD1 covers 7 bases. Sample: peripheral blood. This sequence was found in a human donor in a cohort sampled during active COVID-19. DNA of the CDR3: TGTGCTAGCAGCCCCGGGACAGCCAACACCGGGGAGCTGTTTTTT. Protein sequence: CASSPGTANTGELFF.